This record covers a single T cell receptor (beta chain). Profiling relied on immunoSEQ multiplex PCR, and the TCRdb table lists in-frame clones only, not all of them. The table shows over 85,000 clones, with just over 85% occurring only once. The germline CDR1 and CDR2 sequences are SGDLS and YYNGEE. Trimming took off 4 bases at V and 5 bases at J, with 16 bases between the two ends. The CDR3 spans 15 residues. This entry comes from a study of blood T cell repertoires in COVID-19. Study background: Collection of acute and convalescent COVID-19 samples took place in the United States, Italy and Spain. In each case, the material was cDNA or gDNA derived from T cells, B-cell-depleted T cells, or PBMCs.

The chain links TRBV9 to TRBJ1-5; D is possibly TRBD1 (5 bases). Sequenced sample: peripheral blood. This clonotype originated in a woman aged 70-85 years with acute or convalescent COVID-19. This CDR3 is CASSPTGSSYQPQHF. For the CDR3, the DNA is TGTGCCAGCAGCCCTACAGGATCCTCTTATCAGCCCCAGCATTTT.